The T cell receptor (beta chain) under discussion was sequenced for a study of blood T cells in healthy people across ages. CDR1 is SEHNR and CDR2 is FQNEAQ in the germline V gene (reference sequence). CDR3 length: 14 residues. A few counts support this clonotype. A second about 6 to 12 cycle PCR used barcoded and J-beta primers. TCRdb ran MiXCR on the 5' RACE reads and lists one entry per CDR3 protein. Of fewer than 1,200,000 distinct CDR3 sequences listed, about 23% are singletons. This same sample was also part of a study on T cells of mothers and their children. According to that study: All RNA that had been extracted was used for cDNA synthesis at approximately 1.5 ug per 15 ul.

V usage is TRBV7-9 and J usage is TRBJ2-5; D may be TRBD1 or TRBD2 (5 bases each). The J call may be mistaken, given a closer DNA end match to TRBJ2-7. This clonotype was obtained from a girl aged 2 to 9 in good health. The material sequenced was blood. The CDR3 DNA reads as TGTGCCAGCAGCGCCTTGGGACCCAGCTACGAGCAGTACTTC. This translates into CASSALGPSYEQYF.